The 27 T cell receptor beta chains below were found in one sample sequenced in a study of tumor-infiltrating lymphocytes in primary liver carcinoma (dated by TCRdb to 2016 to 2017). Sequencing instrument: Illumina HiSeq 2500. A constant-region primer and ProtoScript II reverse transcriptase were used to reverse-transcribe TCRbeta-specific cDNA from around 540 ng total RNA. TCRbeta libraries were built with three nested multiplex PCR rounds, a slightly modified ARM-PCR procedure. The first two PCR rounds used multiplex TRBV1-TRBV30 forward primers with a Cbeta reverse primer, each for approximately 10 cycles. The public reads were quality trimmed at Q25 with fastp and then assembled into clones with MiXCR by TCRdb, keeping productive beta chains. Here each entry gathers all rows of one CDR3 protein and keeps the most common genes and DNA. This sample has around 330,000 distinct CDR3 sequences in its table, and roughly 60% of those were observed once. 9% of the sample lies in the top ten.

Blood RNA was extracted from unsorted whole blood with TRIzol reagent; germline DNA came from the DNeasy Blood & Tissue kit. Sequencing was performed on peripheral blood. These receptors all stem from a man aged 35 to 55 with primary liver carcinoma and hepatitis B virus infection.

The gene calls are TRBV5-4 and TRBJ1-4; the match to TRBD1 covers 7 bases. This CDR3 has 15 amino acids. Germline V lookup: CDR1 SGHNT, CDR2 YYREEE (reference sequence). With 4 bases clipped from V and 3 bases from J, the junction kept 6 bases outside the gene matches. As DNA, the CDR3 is TGTGCCAGCAGCACCAGGGGGTCGTCTAATGAAAAACTGTTTTTT. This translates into CASSTRGSSNEKLFF.

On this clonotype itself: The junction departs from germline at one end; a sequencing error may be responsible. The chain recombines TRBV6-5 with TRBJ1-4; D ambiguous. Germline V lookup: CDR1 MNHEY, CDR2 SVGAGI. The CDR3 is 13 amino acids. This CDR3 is CASSYNRREKLFF. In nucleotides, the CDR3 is TGTGCCAGTAGTTACAACCGGCGAGAAAAACTGTTTTTT.

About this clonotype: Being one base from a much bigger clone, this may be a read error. The CDR3 sequence: CASSSNTGGGYEQYF. The CDR3 DNA reads as TGTGCCAGCAGCTCTAATACAGGGGGCGGTTACGAGCAGTACTTC. The rearrangement uses TRBV6-6 and TRBJ2-7; 9 bases align to TRBD1. This CDR3 has 15 amino acids. The germline gives CDR1 MNHNY, CDR2 SVGAGI (reference sequence). J was trimmed by 4 bases and V by 6 bases; bases with no gene match: 10.

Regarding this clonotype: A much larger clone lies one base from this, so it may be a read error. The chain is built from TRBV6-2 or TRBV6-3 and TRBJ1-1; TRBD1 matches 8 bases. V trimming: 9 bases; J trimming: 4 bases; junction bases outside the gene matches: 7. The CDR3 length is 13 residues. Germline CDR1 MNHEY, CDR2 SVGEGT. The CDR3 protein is CARSTDRATEAFF. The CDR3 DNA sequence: TGTGCCAGGAGCACGGACAGGGCCACTGAAGCTTTCTTT.

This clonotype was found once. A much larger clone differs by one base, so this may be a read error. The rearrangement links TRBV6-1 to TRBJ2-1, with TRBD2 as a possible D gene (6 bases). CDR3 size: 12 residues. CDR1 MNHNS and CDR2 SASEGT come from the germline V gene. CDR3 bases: TGTGCCATCAGTGAAGTGGAGACTAGACAGTTCTTC. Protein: CAISEVETRQFF.

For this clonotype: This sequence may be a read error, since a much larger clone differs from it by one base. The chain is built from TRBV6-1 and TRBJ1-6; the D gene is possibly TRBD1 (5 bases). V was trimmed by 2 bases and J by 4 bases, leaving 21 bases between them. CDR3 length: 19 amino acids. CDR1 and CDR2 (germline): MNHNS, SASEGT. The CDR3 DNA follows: TGTGCCAGCAGTGAACTCCCGTCGGGCAGGGCAAATTATAATTCACCCCTCCACTTT. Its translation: CASSELPSGRANYNSPLHF.

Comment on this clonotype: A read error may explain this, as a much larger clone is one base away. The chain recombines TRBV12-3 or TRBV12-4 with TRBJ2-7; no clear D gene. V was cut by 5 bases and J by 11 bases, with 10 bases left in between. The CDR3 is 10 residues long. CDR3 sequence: CASSIFEKYF. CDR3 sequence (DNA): TGTGCCAGCAGTATTTTTGAGAAGTACTTC.

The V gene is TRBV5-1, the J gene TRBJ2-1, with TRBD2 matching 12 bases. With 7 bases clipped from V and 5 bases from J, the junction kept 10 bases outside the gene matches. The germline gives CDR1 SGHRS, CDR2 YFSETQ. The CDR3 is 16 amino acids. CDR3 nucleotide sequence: TGCGCCAGCTCCCGACTAGCGGGAGTCTTAAACAATGAGCAGTTCTTC. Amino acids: CASSRLAGVLNNEQFF.

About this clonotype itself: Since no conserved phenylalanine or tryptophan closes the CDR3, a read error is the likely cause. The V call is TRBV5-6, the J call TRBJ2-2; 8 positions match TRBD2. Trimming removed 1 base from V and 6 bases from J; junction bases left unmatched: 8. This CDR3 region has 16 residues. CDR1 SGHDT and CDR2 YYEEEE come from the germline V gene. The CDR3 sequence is CASSLRPAGVPGELFY. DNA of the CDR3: TGTGCCAGCAGCTTGAGGCCAGCGGGAGTCCCCGGGGAGCTGTTTTAT.

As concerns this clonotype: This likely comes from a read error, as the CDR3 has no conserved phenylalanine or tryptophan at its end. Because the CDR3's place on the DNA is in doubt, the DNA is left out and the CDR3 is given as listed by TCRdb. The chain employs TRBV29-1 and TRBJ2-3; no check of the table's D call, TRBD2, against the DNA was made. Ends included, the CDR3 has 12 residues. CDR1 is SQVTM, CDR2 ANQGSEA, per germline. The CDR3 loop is CSVVRGTDTRYV.

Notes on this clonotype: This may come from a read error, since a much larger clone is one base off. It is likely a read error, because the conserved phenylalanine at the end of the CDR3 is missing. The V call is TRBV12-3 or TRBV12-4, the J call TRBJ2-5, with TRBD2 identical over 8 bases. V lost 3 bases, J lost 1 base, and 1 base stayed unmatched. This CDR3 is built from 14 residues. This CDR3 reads CASSLAGGQETQYC. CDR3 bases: TGTGCCAGCAGTTTGGCGGGGGGCCAAGAGACCCAGTACTGC.

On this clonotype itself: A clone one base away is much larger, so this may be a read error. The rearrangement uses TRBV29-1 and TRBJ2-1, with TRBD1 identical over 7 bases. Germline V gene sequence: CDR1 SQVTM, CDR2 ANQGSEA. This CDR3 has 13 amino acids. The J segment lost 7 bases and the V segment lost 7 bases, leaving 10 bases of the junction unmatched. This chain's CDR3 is CSARDSGWNEQFF. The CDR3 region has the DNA TGCAGCGCCAGGGACAGCGGATGGAATGAGCAGTTCTTC.

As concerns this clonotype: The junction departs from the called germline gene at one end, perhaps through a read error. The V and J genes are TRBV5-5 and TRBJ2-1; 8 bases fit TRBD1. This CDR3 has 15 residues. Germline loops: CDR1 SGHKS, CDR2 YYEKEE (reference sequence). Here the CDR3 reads CDSSFGQGLSNEQFF. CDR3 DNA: TGTGACAGCAGCTTCGGACAGGGCCTATCCAATGAGCAGTTCTTC.

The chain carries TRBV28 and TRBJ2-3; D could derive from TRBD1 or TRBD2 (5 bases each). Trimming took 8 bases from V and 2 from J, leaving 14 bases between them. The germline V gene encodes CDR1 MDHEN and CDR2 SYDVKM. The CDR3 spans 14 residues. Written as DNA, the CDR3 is TGTGCCAGCCGTGAGGCCGGGGCCACAGATACGCAGTATTTT. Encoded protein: CASREAGATDTQYF.

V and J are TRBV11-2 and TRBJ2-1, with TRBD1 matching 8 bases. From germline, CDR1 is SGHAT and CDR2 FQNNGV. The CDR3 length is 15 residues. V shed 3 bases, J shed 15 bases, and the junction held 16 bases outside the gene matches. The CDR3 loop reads CASSLTGQGDNESFF. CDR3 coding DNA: TGTGCCAGCAGCTTGACTGGACAGGGAGACAATGAGTCGTTCTTC. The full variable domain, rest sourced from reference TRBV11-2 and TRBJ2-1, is EAGVAQSPRYKIIEKRQSVAFWCNPISGHATLYWYQQILGQGPKLLIQFQNNGVVDDSQLPKDRFSAERLKGVDSTLKIQPAKLEDSAVYLCASSLTGQGDNESFFGPGTRLTVL.

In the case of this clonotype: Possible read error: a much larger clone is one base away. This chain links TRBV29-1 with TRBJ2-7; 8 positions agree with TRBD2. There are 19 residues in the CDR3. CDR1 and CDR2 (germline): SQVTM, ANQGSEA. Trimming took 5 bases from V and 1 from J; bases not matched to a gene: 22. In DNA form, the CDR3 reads TGCAGCGTTTCCCCCAGGGAGACTAGCGTGAGGGACGGGTCCTACGAGCAGTACTTC. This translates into CSVSPRETSVRDGSYEQYF.

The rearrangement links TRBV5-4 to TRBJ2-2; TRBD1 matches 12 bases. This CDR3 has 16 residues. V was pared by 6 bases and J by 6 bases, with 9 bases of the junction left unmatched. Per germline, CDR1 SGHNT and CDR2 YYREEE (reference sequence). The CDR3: CASNWGQGARAGELFF. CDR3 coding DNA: TGTGCCAGCAATTGGGGACAGGGGGCGCGGGCCGGGGAGCTGTTTTTT.

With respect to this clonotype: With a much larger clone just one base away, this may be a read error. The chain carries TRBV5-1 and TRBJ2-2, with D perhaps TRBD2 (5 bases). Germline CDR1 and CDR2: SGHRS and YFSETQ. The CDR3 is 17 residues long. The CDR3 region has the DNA TGCGCCAGCAGCTTGGTGCCGGGATTGACGAACACCGGGGTGCTGTTTTTT. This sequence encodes CASSLVPGLTNTGVLFF.

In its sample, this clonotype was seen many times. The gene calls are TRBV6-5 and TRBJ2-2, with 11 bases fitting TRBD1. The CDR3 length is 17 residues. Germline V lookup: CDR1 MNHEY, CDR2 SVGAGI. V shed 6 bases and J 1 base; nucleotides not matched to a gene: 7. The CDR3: CASRGQGEVRNTGELFF. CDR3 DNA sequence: TGTGCCAGCAGGGGACAGGGGGAAGTGAGGAACACCGGGGAGCTGTTTTTT.

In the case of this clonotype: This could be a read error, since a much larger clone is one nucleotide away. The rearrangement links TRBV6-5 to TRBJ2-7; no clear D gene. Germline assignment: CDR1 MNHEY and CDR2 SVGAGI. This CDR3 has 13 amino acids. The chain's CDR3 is CVSSYSATYEQYF. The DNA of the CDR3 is TGTGTCAGCAGTTACTCAGCAACCTACGAGCAGTACTTC.

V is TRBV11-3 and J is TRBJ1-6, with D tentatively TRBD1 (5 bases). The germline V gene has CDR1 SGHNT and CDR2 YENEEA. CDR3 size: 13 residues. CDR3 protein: CTSSDGTGSPLHF. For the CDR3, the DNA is TGTACTAGCAGCGACGGGACGGGATCACCCCTCCACTTT.

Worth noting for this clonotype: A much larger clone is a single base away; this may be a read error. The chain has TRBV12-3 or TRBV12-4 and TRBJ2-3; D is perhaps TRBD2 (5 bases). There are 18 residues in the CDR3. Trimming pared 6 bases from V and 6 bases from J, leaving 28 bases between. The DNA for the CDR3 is TGTGCCAGCAGCCCGCTGGTTTGTGGGAGCGAGCCGGGGGATACGCAGTATTTT. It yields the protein CASSPLVCGSEPGDTQYF.

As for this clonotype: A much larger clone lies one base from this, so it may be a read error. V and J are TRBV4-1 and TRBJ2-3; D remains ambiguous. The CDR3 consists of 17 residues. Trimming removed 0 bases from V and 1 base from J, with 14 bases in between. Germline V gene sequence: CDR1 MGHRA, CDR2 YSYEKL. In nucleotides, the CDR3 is TGCGCCAGCAGCCAAGAGGTCTCAGGATTCGGCACAGATACGCAGTATTTT. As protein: CASSQEVSGFGTDTQYF.

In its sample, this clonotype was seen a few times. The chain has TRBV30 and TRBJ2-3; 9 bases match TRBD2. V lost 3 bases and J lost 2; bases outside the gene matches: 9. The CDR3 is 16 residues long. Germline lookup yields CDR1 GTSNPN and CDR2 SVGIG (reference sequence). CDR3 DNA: TGTGCCTGGAGAAGCTCCCTAGCGGGGATCACAGATACGCAGTATTTT. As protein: CAWRSSLAGITDTQYF.

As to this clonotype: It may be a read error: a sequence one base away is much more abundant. This CDR3 reads CVSNIGGHTEAFF. The CDR3, as DNA: TGTGTGTCGAATATTGGAGGGCACACTGAAGCTTTCTTT. The V and J genes are TRBV6-1 and TRBJ1-1; D is unresolved. The CDR3 has 13 amino acids. Germline V CDR1 and CDR2: MNHNS, SASEGT.

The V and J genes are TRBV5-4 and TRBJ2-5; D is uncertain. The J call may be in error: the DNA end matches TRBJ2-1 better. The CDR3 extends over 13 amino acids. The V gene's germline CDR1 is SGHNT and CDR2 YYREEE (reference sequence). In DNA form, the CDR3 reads TGTGCCAGCAGCCTAGGTATTGGAGAGACCCAGTTCTTC. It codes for CASSLGIGETQFF.

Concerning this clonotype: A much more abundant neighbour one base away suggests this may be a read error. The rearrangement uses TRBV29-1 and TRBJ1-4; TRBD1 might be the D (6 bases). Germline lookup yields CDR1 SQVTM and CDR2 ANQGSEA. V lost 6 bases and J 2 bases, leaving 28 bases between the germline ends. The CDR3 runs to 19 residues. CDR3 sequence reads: CSVLIRGGFRISTNEKLFF. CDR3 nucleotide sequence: TGCAGCGTCCTAATCCGGGGGGGCTTCCGAATCTCGACTAATGAAAAACTGTTTTTT. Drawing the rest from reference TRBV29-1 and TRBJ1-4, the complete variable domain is SAVISQKPSRDICQRGTSLTIQCQVDSQVTMMFWYRQQPGQSLTLIATANQGSEATYESGFVIDKFPISRPNLTFSTLTVSNMSPEDSSIYLCSVLIRGGFRISTNEKLFFGSGTQLSVL.